This is a list of T cell receptor beta chains from one sample in a study of long-term antiretroviral therapy in people with HIV. The repertoire was sequenced with immunoSEQ multiplex PCR; TCRdb's copy has only in-frame clones and lacks some. In the table there are about 34,000 clones, roughly nine tenths of which are singletons. The input for sequencing was unsorted PBMCs, taken 1.1 years after starting antiretroviral therapy. These receptor sequences come from a man aged 18 to 30 with HIV. Each CDR3 is given with its conserved first and last residue. A D gene is named only where the DNA matches it firmly. Where a row states a size, it is once, few, many or the class of an expanded clone; other rows omit it.

j_call v_call d_call clone_size cdr3_nt cdr3_aa
TRBJ1-1 TRBV29-1 TRBD1 once TGCAGCGTTGAGAATTCGGGACAGCTTGGCCCTATGGCTTTCTTT CSVENSGQLGPMAFF
TRBJ2-7 TRBV19 - - TGTGCCAGTAGTATTGAGGGGTTACCCTACGAGCAGTACTTC CASSIEGLPYEQYF
TRBJ2-2 TRBV21-1 - - TGTGCCAGCAGCTGCCGGGACAGGGGGCGGACCGGGGAGCTGTTTTTT CASSCRDRGRTGELFF
TRBJ2-7 TRBV4-1 TRBD2 - TGCGCCAGCAGCCGAGGGACTAGCGGATACTACGAGCAGTACTTC CASSRGTSGYYEQYF
TRBJ2-5 TRBV2 TRBD2 few TGTGCCAGCGTGTTAAGCGGGGGCCGTCAAGAGACCCAGTACTTC CASVLSGGRQETQYF
TRBJ1-1 TRBV18 - - TGTGCCAGCTCACCACCTAGCACAACCGAAGCTTTCTTT CASSPPSTTEAFF
TRBJ2-5 TRBV30 - - TGTGCCTGGAGTGGGAGCCCCGAGACCCAGTACTTC CAWSGSPETQYF
TRBJ1-3 TRBV7-3 - - TGTGCCTCCTCTATTTTGAAGTTTGGAAACACCATATATTTT CASSILKFGNTIYF
TRBJ2-3 TRBV29-1 - - TGCAGCGCCGGGCCCCCCGGGGGGCCAGGGGATACGCAGTATTTT CSAGPPGGPGDTQYF
TRBJ2-6 TRBV13 - - TGTGCCACCGGGGACTCTGGGGCCAACGTCCTGACTTTC CATGDSGANVLTF
TRBJ1-1 TRBV28 - - TGTGCCAGCACTTATTATGGATGGGGTAGGGACACTGAAGCTTTCTTT CASTYYGWGRDTEAFF
TRBJ1-2 TRBV7-2 - - TGTGCCAGCAGCTTACCGGCAGCTCGCTTTTCTAACTATGGCTACACCTTC CASSLPAARFSNYGYTF
TRBJ2-4 TRBV7-2 TRBD2 - TGTGCCAGCAGCTTAGCGGGGGGGGGACTCATTCAGTACTTC CASSLAGGGLIQYF
TRBJ2-3 TRBV28 - - TGTGCCAGCAGTCTCCCGTCACAGGGAAACACGGCCCCAGATACGCAGTATTTT CASSLPSQGNTAPDTQYF
TRBJ1-1 TRBV10-3 TRBD1 - TGTGCCATCAAGGGGGCCACTGAAGCTTTCTTT CAIKGATEAFF
TRBJ1-2 TRBV7-9 - - TGTGCCAGCAGCTTAGACCCCGAGACTGGCTACACCTTC CASSLDPETGYTF
TRBJ2-5 TRBV7-3 - - TGTGCCAGCAGCCCAGAGGAGGGGTTGGCCCAGTACTTC CASSPEEGLAQYF
TRBJ2-7 TRBV2 TRBD1 - TGTGCCAGCAGTGAGACAGGGGCCCTCTACGAGCAGTACTTC CASSETGALYEQYF
TRBJ1-6 TRBV30 TRBD1 - TGTGCCGTGGGACAGACCAGCTCCTATAATTCACCCCTCCACTTT CAVGQTSSYNSPLHF
TRBJ2-7 TRBV21-1 - - TGTGCCAGCACTCCGGGCAGCTCCTACGAGCAGTACTTC CASTPGSSYEQYF
TRBJ2-7 TRBV2 - - TGTGCCAGCACTGTGGGCGAGCAGTACTTC CASTVGEQYF
TRBJ2-2 TRBV29-1 - - TGCAGCGTTGAAGATCACCAAGGGGAGCTGTTTTTT CSVEDHQGELFF
TRBJ1-3 TRBV23-1 - - TGCGCCAGCAGTCAAACGAAGGCGGCTGGAAACACCATATATTTT CASSQTKAAGNTIYF
TRBJ2-2 TRBV2 TRBD2 once TGTGCCAGCTTTCCTACTAGCGGGATGAACACCGGGGAGCTGTTTTTT CASFPTSGMNTGELFF
TRBJ2-2 TRBV5-1 TRBD1 - TGCGCCAGCAGGAGGACAGGGGGCAGGGCCGGGGAGCTGTTTTTT CASRRTGGRAGELFF
TRBJ1-3 TRBV7-9 - - TGTGCCAGCAGCTTACAGGGGCACGGAAACACCATATATTTT CASSLQGHGNTIYF
TRBJ2-1 TRBV7-9 - - TGTGCCAGCAGCTTTTATAGCGGACGAAGCTCCTACAATGAGCAGTTCTTC CASSFYSGRSSYNEQFF
TRBJ2-2 TRBV28 - - TGTGCCAGCAGTTTGGGCACCGGGGAGCTGTTTTTT CASSLGTGELFF
TRBJ2-2 TRBV28 - - TGTGCCAGCAGTTTATTAGGCTGGGGGGAGCTGTTTTTT CASSLLGWGELFF
TRBJ2-1 TRBV2 - once TGTGCCAGCAAAGGGAGGGGGAGGGGTCCCCGGTATGAGCAGTTCTTC CASKGRGRGPRYEQFF
TRBJ2-1 TRBV19 - - TGTGCCAGTAGTATCGGGCATGGGAGCTCCTACAATGAGCAGTTCTTC CASSIGHGSSYNEQFF
TRBJ1-6 TRBV30 - - TGTGCCTGGAGTGTAGATGGCCCGAATTTACCTAATTCACCCCTCCACTTT CAWSVDGPNLPNSPLHF
TRBJ2-5 TRBV5-1 - - TGCGCCAGCAGCTTGGAGGGAGAGACCCAGTACTTC CASSLEGETQYF
TRBJ2-1 TRBV5-1 TRBD2 - TGCGCCAGCAGCTTGTATAGCGGGGTGAGCTCCTACAATGAGCAGTTCTTC CASSLYSGVSSYNEQFF
TRBJ2-3 TRBV18 - - TGTGCCAGCTCACCACCGGGGGGACCTGCTTTGCCAGATACGCAGTATTTT CASSPPGGPALPDTQYF
TRBJ1-5 TRBV6-1 - once TGTGCCAGCAGTGGGGCCGTAAGGGGCAGCAATCAGCCCCAGCATTTT CASSGAVRGSNQPQHF
TRBJ1-1 TRBV28 - few TGTGCGACACGTAGCAGCGGGAGCACTGAAGCTTTCTTT CATRSSGSTEAFF
TRBJ2-7 TRBV16 - - TGTGCCAGCAGCCAACCAGGGGCCGAGCAGTACTTC CASSQPGAEQYF
TRBJ2-4 TRBV5-8 - - TGTGCCAGCAGCCGAACAGGGTTTTTCATGGACATTCAGTACTTC CASSRTGFFMDIQYF
TRBJ2-1 TRBV5-1 TRBD2 - TGCGCCAGCAGCCCACCGGGACTAGCGGGAGCAAGTGAGCAGTTCTTC CASSPPGLAGASEQFF
TRBJ2-7 TRBV28 - - TGTGCCAGCAGTTTCTTGGGGATTGGGGTTTACGAGCAGTACTTC CASSFLGIGVYEQYF
TRBJ2-3 TRBV10-3 - - TGTGCCATCAGCGACAGGTCCCGGGACGAGAGGACAGATACGCAGTATTTT CAISDRSRDERTDTQYF
TRBJ2-1 TRBV5-1 TRBD2 - TGCGCCAGCAGCTTCGGAGTGGGAGGGGAAAGGGATGAGCAGTTCTTC CASSFGVGGERDEQFF
TRBJ2-1 TRBV2 - - TGTGCCAGCTCCGTGGGGTCGGCAGGTCAGCTCCATGAGCAGTTCTTC CASSVGSAGQLHEQFF
TRBJ2-7 TRBV6-1 - - TGTGCCAGCTCCGGGACGTCAACCTACGAGCAGTACTTC CASSGTSTYEQYF
TRBJ1-2 TRBV5-6 - - TGTGCCAGCAGCCATGGCATCCTACTTGAGAGCCCTAACTATGGCTACACCTTC CASSHGILLESPNYGYTF
TRBJ1-5 TRBV7-9 - few TGTGCCAGCAGCCCAGGACAGAGACTATTAGACAATCAGCCCCAGCATTTT CASSPGQRLLDNQPQHF
TRBJ2-5 TRBV7-8 - once TGTGCCAGCAGCTTAATGGGGAGGCAAGAGACCCAGTACTTC CASSLMGRQETQYF
TRBJ1-5 TRBV5-1 TRBD1 - TGCGCCAGCAGCTTAGGGACAGGCAATCAGCCCCAGCATTTT CASSLGTGNQPQHF
TRBJ1-1 TRBV4-1 - few TGCGCCAGCAGCCAAGGGACCTGGGGGACTGAAGCTTTCTTT CASSQGTWGTEAFF